This T cell receptor beta chain is drawn from a study of CD8+CD57+ T cells in acquired aplastic anemia. Looking at the study overall: Sorted CD4+ and CD8+ cells yielded about 3.1 ug of DNA on average. Among healthy donors, CD4+ cells averaged approximately 11 million reads.

A note on this clonotype: Antigen specificity is unknown.

Findings and limits, study-wide: Patients had approximately 29 CD8+ CDR3 sequences in common with controls (the shared set).

Germline CDR1 and CDR2: ENHRY and SYGVKD. The CDR3 runs 17 residues. Unmatched junction bases numbered 6, after V lost 0 bases and J lost 3 bases. Genomic DNA templated the TCR beta VDJ and CDR3 profiling. TCRdb itself ran the reads through MiXCR, one entry per CDR3 protein. The sample contains some 120,000 distinct CDR3 sequences, 48% of which appear only once. The receptor comes from a human donor in good health, serving as a control. The rearrangement joins TRBV10-3 to TRBJ2-7; 12 bases align to TRBD2. Sequencing input: sorted CD4+, CD8+, or CD8+CD57+ T cells (not recorded which) from PBMCs. As DNA, the CDR3 is TGTGCCATCAGTGAGTCGCGATTACTAGCGGGGGGCTACGAGCAGTACTTC. This codes for CAISESRLLAGGYEQYF.